Following are 10 T cell receptor beta chains from one sample sequenced in a study of cytomegalovirus exposure and HLA in healthy donors. The PCR employed 60 Vbeta primers together with 13 Jbeta primers. Sequencing used immunoSEQ multiplex PCR; TCRdb keeps in-frame clones, though not all of them. The repertoire holds more than 95,000 clones, with 73% as singletons. Sequenced material: PBMCs. The receptors here all came from a man in his 60s in good health and CMV-seropositive.

This clone is a singleton in its sample. The chain carries TRBV29-1 and TRBJ1-3, with 7 bases that match TRBD1. CDR3 size: 14 residues. Germline CDR1 is SQVTM and CDR2 is ANQGSEA. Trimming removed 7 bases from V and 3 bases from J; junction bases left unmatched: 9. CDR3 DNA sequence: TGCAGCGCAGGACAGGCCAGTATTGGAAACACCATATATTTT. Its translation is CSAGQASIGNTIYF.

This clone was observed a handful of times. The rearrangement links TRBV5-1 to TRBJ2-3, with 9 bases identical to TRBD2. The CDR3 totals 17 residues. Germline V CDR1 and CDR2: SGHRS, YFSETQ. V lost 3 bases and J lost 2; bases outside the gene matches: 10. CDR3 region: CASSWGLAHTPTDTQYF. The CDR3 DNA is TGCGCCAGCAGCTGGGGACTAGCCCACACACCCACAGATACGCAGTATTTT.

This clone has only one observation. Germline and junction disagree at one end, which may indicate a read error. V is TRBV30 and J is TRBJ2-7, with 8 positions matching TRBD1. This CDR3 has 11 residues. The germline V gene encodes CDR1 GTSNPN and CDR2 SVGIG (reference sequence). CDR3 in amino acids: CAWNPPGQVLF. Written as DNA, the CDR3 is TGTGCCTGGAATCCCCCGGGACAGGTCCTCTTC.

The rearrangement joins TRBV5-1 to TRBJ1-3; the D is unclear. V was shortened by 4 bases and J by 3 bases, with 11 bases between the two germline ends. The germline V gene encodes CDR1 SGHRS and CDR2 YFSETQ. This CDR3 contains 14 residues. This chain's CDR3 is CASSPDYIGNTIYF. Written as DNA, the CDR3 is TGCGCCAGCAGCCCGGACTACATTGGAAACACCATATATTTT.

The V and J genes are TRBV6-5 and TRBJ1-1, with 9 nucleotides matching TRBD1. This CDR3 contains 15 residues. The junction had 9 bases not matched to a gene; V was cut back by 5 bases and J by 5 bases. CDR1 MNHEY and CDR2 SVGAGI come from the germline V gene. This CDR3 is CASSRTGEGWTEAFF. CDR3 DNA sequence: TGTGCCAGCAGTCGGACAGGGGAGGGATGGACTGAAGCTTTCTTT.

The chain is built from TRBV15 and TRBJ1-1; 8 bases agree with TRBD1. The ends lost 3 bases at V and 3 bases at J; junction bases unmatched: 9. This CDR3 comprises 16 residues. Looked up from germline, CDR1 is LNHNV and CDR2 is YYDKDF (reference sequence). In DNA form, the CDR3 reads TGTGCCACCAGCAGGGGCCAGGGGGCTACGTACACTGAAGCTTTCTTT. It yields the protein CATSRGQGATYTEAFF.

The gene calls are TRBV7-3 and TRBJ1-3; tentative D call: TRBD1 (6 bases). Deletions cut 5 bases from V and 3 bases from J, with 11 bases between. Germline CDR1 reads SGHTA; CDR2 reads FQGTGA. The CDR3 contains 14 residues. This CDR3 reads CASSPTGGGNTIYF. For the CDR3, the DNA is TGTGCCAGCAGCCCGACAGGCGGTGGAAACACCATATATTTT.

V gene TRBV9 combines with J gene TRBJ2-7, with D tentatively TRBD1 (5 bases). The CDR3 has 17 amino acids. Germline-derived CDR1 and CDR2 are SGDLS and YYNGEE. Trimming pared 4 bases from V and 2 bases from J, leaving 22 bases between. This CDR3 reads CASSRGTSGLRAYEQYF. The CDR3 DNA reads TGTGCCAGCAGCCGAGGAACTTCGGGCCTCAGGGCCTACGAGCAGTACTTC.

DNA for the CDR3: TGTGCCAGCAGCGCGAGGACGGGATATGGCTACACCTTC. Its protein is CASSARTGYGYTF. The chain links TRBV5-5 to TRBJ1-2; D ambiguous. The CDR3 has 13 residues. From germline, CDR1 is SGHKS and CDR2 YYEKEE (reference sequence). V was trimmed by 4 bases and J by 5 bases, leaving 12 bases between them.

This chain links TRBV6-7 with TRBJ2-1; 10 nucleotides match TRBD2. TRBV6-7 is sorted into the ORF group, with uncertain function. The CDR3 consists of 18 residues. V shed 6 bases and J 5 bases; nucleotides not matched to a gene: 16. The CDR3 loop is CASRKILAGDWGHNEQFF. The DNA for the CDR3 is TGTGCCAGCAGAAAAATCCTAGCGGGGGATTGGGGCCACAATGAGCAGTTCTTC.